Listed here are 17 T cell receptor beta chains from one sample, sequenced in a study of cytomegalovirus exposure and HLA in healthy donors. Vbeta (60) and Jbeta (13) primers were used in the PCR. Method: immunoSEQ multiplex PCR; TCRdb's copy keeps in-frame clones and lacks some. The sample includes more than 95,000 clones, about four fifths of them seen just once. The specimen was PBMCs. Receptors originate from a man aged 35-49 years in good health and CMV-seronegative.

The V call is TRBV5-4, the J call TRBJ2-1; D possibly corresponds to TRBD1 (6 bases). The V gene's germline CDR1 is SGHNT and CDR2 YYREEE (reference sequence). This CDR3 comprises 14 residues. V shed 6 bases and J shed 7 bases, with 17 bases lying between them. CDR3 loop: CASNSPTGQNEQFF. DNA for the CDR3: TGTGCCAGCAACTCACCGACAGGCCAGAATGAGCAGTTCTTC.

This chain uses TRBV15 with TRBJ2-3; D is perhaps TRBD1 (5 bases). Germline CDR1 and CDR2: LNHNV and YYDKDF (reference sequence). The CDR3 loop spans 16 amino acids. Trimming stripped 0 bases from V and 2 bases from J, with 12 bases between. In DNA form, the CDR3 reads TGTGCCACCAGCAGAGATGTGGACACCCTCACAGATACGCAGTATTTT. Protein sequence: CATSRDVDTLTDTQYF. Variable domain in full (rest from reference TRBV15 and TRBJ2-3): DAMVIQNPRYQVTQFGKPVTLSCSQTLNHNVMYWYQQKSSQAPKLLFHYYDKDFNNEADTPDNFQSRRPNTSFCFLDIRSPGLGDTAMYLCATSRDVDTLTDTQYFGPGTRLTVL.

The chain has TRBV6-1 and TRBJ2-7; TRBD1 matches at 9 bases. Trimming cost V 6 bases and J 1 base; bases outside gene matches: 4. Per the germline V gene, CDR1 is MNHNS and CDR2 is SASEGT. CDR3 length equals 14 residues. CDR3 sequence (DNA): TGTGCCAGCAGAACCGGGACAGGGTCCTACGAGCAGTACTTC. Protein product: CASRTGTGSYEQYF.

The genes are TRBV7-2 and TRBJ1-5, with a tentative D call TRBD1 (6 bases). The V gene's germline CDR1 is SGHTA and CDR2 FQGNSA. The ends were cut back, 3 bases at V and 7 bases at J, with 10 bases in the middle. The CDR3 length is 13 residues. The DNA of the CDR3 is TGTGCCAGCAGCTTTGACAGGTACCAGCCCCAGCATTTT. Amino acids: CASSFDRYQPQHF. The full variable domain, its missing parts supplied by reference TRBV7-2 and TRBJ1-5, is GAGVSQSPSNKVTEKGKDVELRCDPISGHTALYWYRQSLGQGLEFLIYFQGNSAPDKSGLPSDRFSAERTGGSVSTLTIQRTQQEDSAVYLCASSFDRYQPQHFGDGTRLSIL.

A single count supports this clone. CDR3 region: CASSLLLGGASANSPLHF. The CDR3, as DNA: TGCGCCAGCAGCCTCCTCCTGGGGGGGGCATCGGCGAATTCACCCCTCCACTTT. This chain uses TRBV4-3 with TRBJ1-6; D may be TRBD1 (6 bases). With 4 bases removed from V and 7 bases from J, the gap between germline ends came to 23 bases. The CDR3 extends over 18 amino acids. The germline V gene has CDR1 LGHNA and CDR2 YSLEER.

The V gene is TRBV10-3, the J gene TRBJ1-5; D not certain. The CDR3 has 13 residues. Between the trimmed V and J ends, which lost 2 bases and 6 bases, there was a span of 8 bases. CDR1 ENHRY and CDR2 SYGVKD come from the germline V gene. The CDR3 is CAISEREIQPQHF. DNA of the CDR3: TGTGCCATCAGTGAGAGGGAGATTCAGCCCCAGCATTTT.

V gene TRBV5-1 combines with J gene TRBJ1-1, with D perhaps TRBD1 (5 bases). The CDR3 is 14 amino acids. Germline CDR1 is SGHRS and CDR2 is YFSETQ. V was pared by 0 bases and J by 10 bases, with 16 bases between. CDR3 sequence (DNA): TGCGCCAGCAGCTTGGAGGGGCAGGCGGCCCCAGCTTTCTTT. As protein: CASSLEGQAAPAFF.

This chain uses TRBV19 with TRBJ1-1; TRBD1 is a possible D gene (5 bases). Per germline, CDR1 LNHDA and CDR2 SQIVND (reference sequence). Trimming pared 9 bases from V and 10 bases from J, leaving 24 bases between. The CDR3 loop spans 14 amino acids. The CDR3 nucleotides are TGTGCCAGCTCACCCTGGGGGGTGGATCTCGGAGCTTTCTTT. This gives the protein CASSPWGVDLGAFF.

CDR3 amino acids: CASSAAGGSNYEQYF. In nucleotides, the CDR3 is TGTGCCAGCTCGGCGGCAGGGGGTTCTAACTACGAGCAGTACTTC. The rearrangement uses TRBV18 and TRBJ2-7; 7 bases are shared with TRBD1. The CDR3 contains 15 residues. V lost 6 bases and J lost 3; bases outside the gene matches: 11. Germline loops: CDR1 KGHSH, CDR2 LQKENI. The full variable domain, rest sourced from reference TRBV18 and TRBJ2-7, is NAGVMQNPRHLVRRRGQEARLRCSPMKGHSHVYWYRQLPEEGLKFMVYLQKENIIDESGMPKERFSAEFPKEGPSILRIQQVVRGDSAAYFCASSAAGGSNYEQYFGPGTRLTVT.

A remark on this clone: Relative to the germline gene, one junction end is altered; a read error may explain this. The rearrangement joins TRBV18 to TRBJ2-1; 8 bases fit TRBD2. Germline values: CDR1 KGHSH, CDR2 LQKENI. The CDR3 has 16 amino acids. The CDR3 here is CASSPRDGGASNEQFF. In DNA form, the CDR3 reads TGTGCCAGCTCCCCACGGGACGGGGGGGCGTCCAATGAGCAGTTCTTC.

The rearrangement links TRBV7-8 to TRBJ2-5; D is unresolved. Germline CDR1 is SGHVS and CDR2 is FQNEAQ. The CDR3 consists of 14 residues. V was shortened by 9 bases and J by 2 bases, with 16 bases between the two germline ends. The CDR3 sequence is CASRSSSLQETQYF. The DNA for the CDR3 is TGTGCCAGTCGGTCGAGCTCACTACAAGAGACCCAGTACTTC.

This clone occurred once. The V and J genes are TRBV7-6 and TRBJ2-1; perhaps TRBD1 as D (5 bases). The CDR3 extends over 14 amino acids. V lost 2 bases to trimming and J lost 14 bases, with 19 bases between them. Germline V gene sequence: CDR1 SGHVS, CDR2 FNYEAQ. The CDR3, as DNA: TGTGCCAGCAGCTTATTAAGGGGTCGAGGTGGGGAGTTCTTC. Translated: CASSLLRGRGGEFF.

V gene TRBV4-1 combines with J gene TRBJ1-2, with 7 bases that match TRBD1. The germline V gene encodes CDR1 MGHRA and CDR2 YSYEKL. V gave up 3 bases and J gave up 0 bases; unmatched junction bases: 13. The CDR3 contains 18 residues. Here the CDR3 reads CASSHMTGSGLANYGYTF. The CDR3 DNA follows: TGCGCCAGCAGCCATATGACAGGGTCCGGATTAGCTAACTATGGCTACACCTTC.

The V and J genes are TRBV7-9 and TRBJ1-2; TRBD1 matches at 7 bases. This CDR3 is 14 amino acids long. Germline V gives CDR1 SEHNR, CDR2 FQNEAQ (reference sequence). The junction had 4 bases not matched to a gene; V was cut back by 2 bases and J by 4 bases. The CDR3 DNA is TGTGCCAGCAGCTTAACGACAGGGACCTATGGCTACACCTTC. It codes for CASSLTTGTYGYTF. The full variable domain, rest sourced from reference TRBV7-9 and TRBJ1-2, is DTGVSQNPRHKITKRGQNVTFRCDPISEHNRLYWYRQTLGQGPEFLTYFQNEAQLEKSRLLSDRFSAERPKGSFSTLEIQRTEQGDSAMYLCASSLTTGTYGYTFGSGTRLTVV.

The chain links TRBV9 to TRBJ1-1; no firm D call. The germline V gene encodes CDR1 SGDLS and CDR2 YYNGEE. The CDR3 sequence is 12 residues long. Trimming cost V 4 bases and J 7 bases, with 11 bases left between them. This chain's CDR3 is CASSLMAGEAFF. The CDR3 DNA reads as TGTGCCAGCAGCCTCATGGCGGGTGAAGCTTTCTTT.

The V gene is TRBV5-4, the J gene TRBJ2-7; 9 bases are a match to TRBD1. Unmatched junction bases numbered 3, after V lost 0 bases and J lost 5 bases. The CDR3 totals 14 residues. Germline V gene sequence: CDR1 SGHNT, CDR2 YYREEE (reference sequence). The CDR3 coding sequence is TGTGCCAGCAGCTTGGACAGGGGGCCCAACGAGCAGTACTTC. Translating it yields CASSLDRGPNEQYF.

This chain uses TRBV9 with TRBJ1-6; perhaps TRBD1 as D (6 bases). CDR1 and CDR2 from the germline V gene are SGDLS and YYNGEE. This CDR3 has 15 amino acids. V lost 3 bases and J 10 bases, leaving 17 bases between the germline ends. CDR3 coding DNA: TGTGCCAGCAGCGGCAGTCAGGGGCTAGTCTCACCCCTCCACTTT. This sequence encodes CASSGSQGLVSPLHF.